The 21 T cell receptor beta chains in this list originate from one sample, sequenced in a study of T cell repertoires in cytomegalovirus infection. TCRdb reprocessed the reads via MiXCR and lists one record per CDR3 protein. Of nearly 700,000 distinct CDR3 sequences listed, around 32% are singletons. These receptors have no identified antigens. Sequenced here: cultured PBMCs, sampled from culture after CMV antigen stimulation. The receptor source for this set is a human donor in good health (CMV status not recorded). Some clones in this sample may be carry-over from other donors' samples.

The chain has TRBV3-1 and TRBJ2-3, with 8 bases lining up with TRBD2. V shed 4 bases, J shed 6 bases, and the junction held 9 bases outside the gene matches. CDR1 is LGHDT and CDR2 is YNNKEL in the germline V gene (reference sequence). CDR3 length equals 15 residues. This CDR3 is CASSLASGQSDTQYF. In DNA form, the CDR3 reads TGTGCCAGCAGCCTAGCTAGCGGGCAATCTGATACGCAGTATTTT.

In this sample, this clonotype turned up a few times. V gene TRBV27 combines with J gene TRBJ1-1; possible D gene TRBD1, 6 bases. CDR3 size: 14 residues. Germline V gene sequence: CDR1 MNHEY, CDR2 SMNVEV (reference sequence). V was shortened by 6 bases and J by 3 bases, with 14 bases between the two germline ends. CDR3 protein: CASREQGPDTEAFF. CDR3 DNA sequence: TGTGCCAGCAGAGAACAGGGCCCGGACACTGAAGCTTTCTTT.

The J gene is TRBJ2-7, the V gene TRBV5-4; 9 bases fit TRBD2. This CDR3 is 15 amino acids long. CDR1 and CDR2 (germline): SGHNT, YYREEE (reference sequence). Trimming took 4 bases from V and 3 from J; bases not matched to a gene: 8. The CDR3 loop reads CASSLRGGRDYEQYF. The DNA of the CDR3 is TGTGCCAGCAGCCTGCGGGGGGGGCGGGACTACGAGCAGTACTTC.

The chain couples TRBV20-1 to TRBJ2-3; no clear D. Trimming left V 2 bases short and J 2 bases short, with 11 bases between. Germline CDR1 DFQATT, CDR2 SNEGSKA (reference sequence). CDR3 length equals 14 residues. The CDR3 region has the DNA TGCAGTGCTAGACAGTGGGCTTCCACAGATACGCAGTATTTT. The encoded protein is CSARQWASTDTQYF.

The V and J genes are TRBV18 and TRBJ2-1; D is possibly TRBD2 (5 bases). The germline V and J ends were trimmed by 2 bases and 7 bases, with 15 bases remaining between them. Per the germline V gene, CDR1 is KGHSH and CDR2 is LQKENI. This CDR3 comprises 15 residues. The CDR3: CASSPAGVVGNEQFF. CDR3 sequence (DNA): TGTGCCAGCTCACCAGCCGGGGTCGTTGGGAATGAGCAGTTCTTC. The complete variable domain, with remaining parts taken from reference TRBV18 and TRBJ2-1, reads NAGVMQNPRHLVRRRGQEARLRCSPMKGHSHVYWYRQLPEEGLKFMVYLQKENIIDESGMPKERFSAEFPKEGPSILRIQQVVRGDSAAYFCASSPAGVVGNEQFFGPGTRLTVL.

This clonotype has more than one count but fewer than ten. V and J are TRBV4-1 and TRBJ2-7, with D perhaps matching TRBD2 (5 bases). The CDR3 sequence is 14 residues long. V lost 5 bases and J 6 bases, leaving 17 bases between the germline ends. CDR1 and CDR2 (germline): MGHRA, YSYEKL. The CDR3 DNA is TGCGCCAGCAGCTATCGGGGTTCGCGTGGCGAGCAGTACTTC. Its translation is CASSYRGSRGEQYF.

This clonotype was recorded a few times. The chain is built from TRBV6-1 and TRBJ1-2; TRBD1 is a possible D gene (6 bases). Trimming pared 5 bases from V and 1 base from J, leaving 11 bases between. CDR1 is MNHNS, CDR2 SASEGT, per germline. The CDR3 loop spans 14 amino acids. Here the CDR3 DNA reads TGTGCCAGCAGTTACAGGGTCGGTAACTATGGCTACACCTTC. Amino acid sequence: CASSYRVGNYGYTF.

This rearrangement joins TRBV7-6 to TRBJ1-4; a possible D gene is TRBD1 (5 bases). Germline CDR1 reads SGHVS; CDR2 reads FNYEAQ. The ends were cut back, 5 bases at V and 6 bases at J, with 10 bases in the middle. CDR3 length: 13 residues. The CDR3 nucleotides read TGTGCCAGCAGCCCTTTGGGGGATGAAAAACTGTTTTTT. Residues: CASSPLGDEKLFF.

The J gene is TRBJ2-5, the V gene TRBV14, with a weak D call TRBD2 (5 bases). V gave up 8 bases and J gave up 6 bases, with 13 bases separating them. Germline V lookup: CDR1 SGHDN, CDR2 FVKESK. The CDR3 spans 12 residues. This CDR3 reads CASEGVGKTQYF. CDR3 nucleotide sequence: TGTGCCAGCGAGGGCGTCGGAAAGACCCAGTACTTC.

This clonotype has a handful of counts. V gene TRBV12-3 or TRBV12-4 combines with J gene TRBJ1-1, with D possibly TRBD1 on 6 matching bases. V lost 4 bases to trimming and J lost 6 bases, with 15 bases between them. CDR3 length: 14 amino acids. The CDR3 DNA reads TGTGCCAGCAGTTCAAATACCAGGGGTCCTGAAGCTTTCTTT. The encoded protein is CASSSNTRGPEAFF.

The rearrangement links TRBV6-6 to TRBJ2-7; 8 bases agree with TRBD1. Trimming cost V 5 bases and J 7 bases; bases outside gene matches: 13. CDR3 length: 15 amino acids. Germline CDR1 MNHNY, CDR2 SVGAGI (reference sequence). CDR3 in DNA: TGTGCCAGCAGTGGAGGACAGGGCCCCGCCTTTGAGCAGTACTTC. Encoded protein: CASSGGQGPAFEQYF.

The chain links TRBV4-1 to TRBJ2-5; 8 bases match TRBD2. The germline CDR1 and CDR2 sequences are MGHRA and YSYEKL. Trimming took 1 base from V and 4 from J; bases not matched to a gene: 2. The CDR3 sequence is 14 residues long. The CDR3 DNA reads TGCGCCAGCAGCCAAGGGACTAGCCGAGAGACCCAGTACTTC. Its protein product is CASSQGTSRETQYF.

This clonotype came up a few times. The rearrangement joins TRBV19 to TRBJ2-5; D may be TRBD1 or TRBD2 (5 bases each). Germline CDR1 and CDR2: LNHDA and SQIVND (reference sequence). Trimming shortened V by 11 bases and J by 7 bases, and 26 bases separated the two germline ends. The length of the CDR3 is 15 residues. CDR3: CAVSGGTGRYGTQYF. CDR3 nucleotides: TGTGCCGTTTCTGGAGGCACGGGACGGTACGGGACCCAGTACTTC.

V and J are TRBV6-1 and TRBJ2-7; D is unresolved. The CDR3 runs 13 residues. V lost 1 base and J lost 4, with 8 bases in between. Germline assignment: CDR1 MNHNS and CDR2 SASEGT. This chain's CDR3 is CASSEDGWYEQYF. The CDR3 DNA reads as TGTGCCAGCAGTGAAGACGGGTGGTACGAGCAGTACTTC.

This clonotype was detected ten times or more. This rearrangement joins TRBV11-2 to TRBJ2-7; possible D gene TRBD1, 5 bases. This CDR3 region has 15 residues. Per the germline V gene, CDR1 is SGHAT and CDR2 is FQNNGV. Trimming pared 5 bases from V and 3 bases from J, leaving 17 bases between. The CDR3 reads CASSPLRQKLYEQYF. Here the CDR3 DNA reads TGTGCCAGCAGCCCCTTGAGACAGAAACTCTACGAGCAGTACTTC.

The chain is built from TRBV10-3 and TRBJ1-6; a possible D gene is TRBD1 (5 bases). The ends were cut back, 2 bases at V and 9 bases at J, with 23 bases in the middle. Per germline, CDR1 ENHRY and CDR2 SYGVKD. CDR3 length: 18 amino acids. CDR3 in DNA: TGTGCCATCAGTGAGCCAAGGGGTGCTGCCTATGGAGGTTCACCCCTCCACTTT. Amino acids: CAISEPRGAAYGGSPLHF.

This chain uses TRBV18 with TRBJ1-6; perhaps TRBD1 as D (5 bases). V was clipped by 1 base and J by 6 bases, with 16 bases between them. The CDR3 loop spans 17 amino acids. CDR1 and CDR2 (germline): KGHSH, LQKENI. The CDR3 protein is CASSPQSVSTVNSPLHF. CDR3 sequence (DNA): TGTGCCAGCTCACCACAATCTGTGTCGACAGTTAATTCACCCCTCCACTTT.

J is TRBJ2-2 and V is TRBV7-2, with D tentatively TRBD2 (6 bases). Trimming pared 6 bases from V and 6 bases from J, leaving 17 bases between. Germline CDR1 is SGHTA and CDR2 is FQGNSA. The CDR3 consists of 15 residues. The CDR3 DNA reads TGTGCCAGCAGGGTAACGGGAGTTTTGGCCGGGGAGCTGTTTTTT. Residues: CASRVTGVLAGELFF.

This clonotype came up a few times. V gene TRBV20-1 combines with J gene TRBJ2-7; D tentatively reads TRBD1 or TRBD2 (6 bases each). Germline V gene lookup returns CDR1 DFQATT and CDR2 SNEGSKA (reference sequence). The CDR3 is 13 residues long. Trimming shortened V by 3 bases and J by 4 bases, and 13 bases separated the two germline ends. In DNA, the CDR3 is TGCAGTGCTAGTCCAGGGGCGGGGTACGAGCAGTACTTC. This encodes CSASPGAGYEQYF.

This clonotype has just a few counts. The chain links TRBV6-5 to TRBJ2-5, with D perhaps given as TRBD1 or TRBD2 (5 bases each). From germline, CDR1 is MNHEY and CDR2 SVGAGI. This CDR3 has 14 residues. V was cut by 6 bases and J by 5 bases, with 16 bases left in between. CDR3 DNA sequence: TGTGCCAGCAGAGGGGACCTTCCACCGGAGACCCAGTACTTC. It is translated as CASRGDLPPETQYF.

This sequence joins TRBV6-2 or TRBV6-3 and TRBJ2-5; maybe TRBD1 (6 bases). Trimming took 5 bases from V and 0 from J, leaving 13 bases between them. Germline V gene lookup returns CDR1 MNHEY and CDR2 SVGEGT. The CDR3 consists of 15 residues. CDR3 sequence: CASSKDRQYQETQYF. The CDR3 nucleotides read TGTGCCAGCAGTAAGGACAGACAGTACCAAGAGACCCAGTACTTC.